This record covers a single TCR beta chain. What it recognizes is unknown. This entry belongs to a study of cytomegalovirus exposure and HLA in healthy donors. Study-level information: There were about 85 million unique TCRs (from HLA-typed donors) in an early data release.

PCR amplification relied on 60 Vbeta primers (plus 13 Jbeta primers). In the original processing: Unique TCR beta chains totaled roughly 80 million in a later count, with roughly 11 million of them shared. Some clones are missing from TCRdb's copy, which holds only in-frame ones; the method was immunoSEQ multiplex PCR. The V and J calls and the clone size are those of that table, but D and trimming were determined from the DNA. Among about 160,000 clones listed, 75% to 85% were seen once. The study's findings and limits: An Asian-associated ancestry cluster reportedly showed fewer N-insertions than the roughly 670-donor mean in a later analysis. Evidence from a later analysis indicated that most CMV-associated TCR beta chains looked HLA-restricted.

V lost 0 bases and J lost 2; bases outside the gene matches: 0. There are 15 residues in the CDR3. Per the germline V gene, CDR1 is KGHSH and CDR2 is LQKENI. This chain connects TRBV18 to TRBJ2-1, with TRBD2 identical over 8 bases. This TCR was recovered from a woman aged 18-29 years in good health and CMV-seronegative. The sequencing sample was made of PBMCs. In DNA, the CDR3 is TGTGCCAGCTCACCACCTAGCGGGACCTACAATGAGCAGTTCTTC. It specifies CASSPPSGTYNEQFF.